The next 5 T cell receptor beta chains were all read from a single sample in a study of T cell clones after liver transplantation. Measured with immunoSEQ multiplex PCR; TCRdb has only the in-frame clones, and not every one. The sample shows some 45,000 clones, 85% to 90% of them seen only once. This material consisted of CD4+ T cells from blood, taken 24 months after liver transplant. These receptors all come from a human patient who received a liver transplant. Among the T cells, some may be from the graft donor.

The chain joins TRBV7-2 to TRBJ1-6, with 9 bases that match TRBD1. Germline V gene data show CDR1 as SGHTA and CDR2 as FQGNSA. The CDR3 has 16 residues. V was clipped by 3 bases and J by 6 bases; unmatched bases: 6. The CDR3 sequence: CASSFQAGQGNSPLHF. The CDR3 DNA is TGTGCCAGCAGCTTTCAGGCGGGACAGGGTAATTCACCCCTCCACTTT.

The table lists this clone with a count of one. The V call is TRBV28, the J call TRBJ1-3; possibly TRBD1 for D (6 bases). Germline loops: CDR1 MDHEN, CDR2 SYDVKM. The CDR3 runs 18 residues. The germline V and J ends were trimmed by 1 base and 0 bases, with 16 bases remaining between them. The CDR3 spells CASSLSASGGHSGNTIYF. DNA for the CDR3: TGTGCCAGCAGTTTATCGGCAAGCGGGGGACACTCTGGAAACACCATATATTTT.

The chain recombines TRBV7-2 with TRBJ2-1; TRBD1 agrees at 7 bases. Germline V gene sequence: CDR1 SGHTA, CDR2 FQGNSA. V lost 4 bases to trimming and J lost 3 bases; unmatched junction nucleotides: 6. The CDR3 runs to 15 residues. The CDR3 region is CASSYRDSNYNEQFF. The CDR3 DNA is TGTGCCAGCAGCTACCGGGACAGCAACTACAATGAGCAGTTCTTC.

The chain is built from TRBV18 and TRBJ1-4; no reliable D call. CDR1 is KGHSH, CDR2 LQKENI, per germline. Trimming left V 4 bases short and J 3 bases short, with 3 bases between. The CDR3 extends over 12 amino acids. Here the CDR3 reads CASSLSNEKLFF. The DNA for the CDR3 is TGTGCCAGCTCACTCTCTAATGAAAAACTGTTTTTT.

The chain links TRBV19 to TRBJ2-2; 7 bases are shared with TRBD2. The V gene's germline CDR1 is LNHDA and CDR2 SQIVND (reference sequence). V shed 6 bases and J 6 bases; nucleotides not matched to a gene: 7. This CDR3 has 14 residues. CDR3 amino acids: CASSPGTMAGELFF. CDR3 nucleotide sequence: TGTGCCAGTAGCCCAGGGACTATGGCCGGGGAGCTGTTTTTT.